These T cell receptor beta chains were read from a single sample in a study of blood T cell repertoires in COVID-19. Profiling relied on immunoSEQ multiplex PCR, and the TCRdb table lists in-frame clones only, not all of them. There are approximately 260,000 clones in the sample; 89% occur only once, and roughly 4.5% lies in the top ten. Sequenced: peripheral blood. Every receptor here comes from a woman aged 40 to 55 who had recovered from COVID-19. Both conserved end residues are part of each CDR3. D genes are given only for firm matches. Rows give clone size only sometimes, using once, few, many, or a class for an expanded clone.

v_call	j_call	clone_size	d_call	cdr3_nt	cdr3_aa
TRBV12-5	TRBJ1-5	NA	NA	TGTGCTAGTGGTTTGGCATCAGGGGTCTCCGGGCAGCCCCAGCATTTT	CASGLASGVSGQPQHF
TRBV4-3	TRBJ2-3	once	NA	TGCGCCAGCAGCCAAGTCGGCGGGGCTAGCACAGATACGCAGTATTTT	CASSQVGGASTDTQYF
TRBV3-1/TRBV3-2	TRBJ2-1	NA	TRBD2	TGTGCCAGCAGCCAAGCTGGCGGGAGAGGAAATGAGCAGTTCTTC	CASSQAGGRGNEQFF
TRBV28	TRBJ2-2	NA	NA	TGTGCCAGCAGTTTACGACTAGCCGGGGAGCTGTTTTTT	CASSLRLAGELFF
TRBV5-1	TRBJ1-1	NA	NA	TGCGCCAGCAGCTTGGGGACTACTGAAGCTTTCTTT	CASSLGTTEAFF
TRBV6-5	TRBJ1-4	NA	NA	TGTGCCAGCAGACGATCCGGGACACTTAATGAAAAACTGTTTTTT	CASRRSGTLNEKLFF
TRBV30	TRBJ1-3	NA	TRBD1	TGTGCCTGGAGTCCCAGAAGGGGGCCAGGAAACACCATATATTTT	CAWSPRRGPGNTIYF
TRBV5-4	TRBJ2-5	NA	NA	TGTGCCAGCAGCTCCTCGGCGGGGGCCCAAGAGACCCAGTACTTC	CASSSSAGAQETQYF
TRBV15	TRBJ2-5	NA	TRBD1	TGTGCCACCAGCAGAGCCGTCTCAGGGGGCCGGGAGACCCAGTACTTC	CATSRAVSGGRETQYF
TRBV5-3	TRBJ2-7	NA	NA	TGTGCCAGAAGCTTGGCCCGGGGGACTCACGAGCAGTACTTC	CARSLARGTHEQYF
TRBV5-4	TRBJ2-1	NA	TRBD2	TGTGCCAGCAGCCCCGCCGGGGGGGGACACAATGAGCAGTTCTTC	CASSPAGGGHNEQFF
TRBV20-1	TRBJ2-1	NA	TRBD1	TGCAGTGCTAGTGGGCAGGGGGCGGTCAATGAGCAGTTCTTC	CSASGQGAVNEQFF
TRBV9	TRBJ2-2	NA	NA	TGTGCCAGCAGCGTAGTCCGCGGGCTCACCGGGGAGCTGTTTTTT	CASSVVRGLTGELFF
TRBV9	TRBJ2-3	NA	NA	TGTGCCAGCAGCTCCCAACAGGGTCGGGGCACAGATACGCAGTATTTT	CASSSQQGRGTDTQYF
TRBV3-1/TRBV3-2	TRBJ2-2	NA	NA	TGTGCCAGCAGCCAAGAACTAGATCTCACCGGGGAGCTGTTTTTT	CASSQELDLTGELFF
TRBV7-9	TRBJ2-2	NA	NA	TGTGCCAGCAGTCTTATTGGGCCGGACGGGGAGCTGTTTTTT	CASSLIGPDGELFF
TRBV7-2	TRBJ2-5	NA	TRBD1	TGTGCCAGCAGCCCATCGGGACAGTCCCAAGAGACCCAGTACTTC	CASSPSGQSQETQYF
TRBV3-1/TRBV3-2	TRBJ2-5	NA	TRBD1	TGTGCCAGCAGCCAAAGGGGGCGGGAGACCCAGTACTTC	CASSQRGRETQYF
TRBV27	TRBJ1-2	NA	TRBD1	TGTGCCAGCAGGGTCTCAGGGGGCTATGGCTACACCTTC	CASRVSGGYGYTF
TRBV9	TRBJ1-3	NA	TRBD1	TGTGCCAGCAGTCAAACAGGGGGGTCTGGAAACACCATATATTTT	CASSQTGGSGNTIYF
TRBV7-9	TRBJ2-1	NA	NA	TGTGCCAGCAGCTCCCCCGACTCTAATGAGCAGTTCTTC	CASSSPDSNEQFF
TRBV9	TRBJ1-2	few	NA	TGTGCCAGCAGCGTCGTGGAGGGGTATGGCTACACCTTC	CASSVVEGYGYTF
TRBV10-3	TRBJ2-1	NA	NA	TGTGCCATAAGCGGTCCGGGAGACTCCTACAATGAGCAGTTCTTC	CAISGPGDSYNEQFF
TRBV11-3	TRBJ2-3	NA	NA	TGTGCCAGCAGCTTAGTCGGGGACACAGATACGCAGTATTTT	CASSLVGDTDTQYF
TRBV9	TRBJ2-3	NA	TRBD2	TGTGCCAGCAGCTTTGGGACTAGCGGGACTCGCGGCACAGATACGCAGTATTTT	CASSFGTSGTRGTDTQYF